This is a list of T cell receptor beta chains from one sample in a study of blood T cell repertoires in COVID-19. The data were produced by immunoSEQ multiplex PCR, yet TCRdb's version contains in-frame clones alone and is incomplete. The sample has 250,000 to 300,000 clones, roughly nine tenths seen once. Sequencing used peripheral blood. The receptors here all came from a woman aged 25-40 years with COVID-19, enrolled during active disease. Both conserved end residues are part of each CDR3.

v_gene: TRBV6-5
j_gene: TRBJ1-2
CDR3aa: CASSWRADYYGYTF

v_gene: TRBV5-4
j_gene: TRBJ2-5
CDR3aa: CASSFGQGQETQYF

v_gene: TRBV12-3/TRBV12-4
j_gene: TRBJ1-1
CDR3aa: CASSGQENTEAFF

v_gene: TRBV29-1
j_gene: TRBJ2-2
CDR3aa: CSVVSTGELFF

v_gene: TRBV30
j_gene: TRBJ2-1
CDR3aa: CAWSASQGAVF

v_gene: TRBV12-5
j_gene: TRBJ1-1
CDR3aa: CASGLGQGDFF

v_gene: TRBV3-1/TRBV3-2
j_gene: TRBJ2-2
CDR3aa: CASSHPNRAGELFF

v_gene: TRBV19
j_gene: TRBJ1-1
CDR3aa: CASSIRDNAMNTEAFF

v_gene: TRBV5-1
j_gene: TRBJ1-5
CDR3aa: CASREEASQPQHF

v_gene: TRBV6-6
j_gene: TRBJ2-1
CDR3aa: CASSYSWAGGYNEQFF

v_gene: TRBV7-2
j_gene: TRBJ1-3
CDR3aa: CASSLAAPRQYSGNTIYF

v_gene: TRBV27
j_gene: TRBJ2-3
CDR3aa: CASSEKGLGYSVTQYF

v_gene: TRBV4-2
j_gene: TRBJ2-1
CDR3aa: CASSLRGASNEQFF

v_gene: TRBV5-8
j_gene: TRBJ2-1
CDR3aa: CASSAGTGPNNEQFF

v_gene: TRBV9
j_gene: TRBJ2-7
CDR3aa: CASSVDPSGGREQYF

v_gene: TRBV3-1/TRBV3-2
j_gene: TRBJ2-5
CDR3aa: CASKGSGGETQYF

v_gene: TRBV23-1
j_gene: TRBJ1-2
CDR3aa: CASSHSSGTRADNYGYTF

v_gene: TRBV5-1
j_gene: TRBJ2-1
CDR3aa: CASSLGENEQFF

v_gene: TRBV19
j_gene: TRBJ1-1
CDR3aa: CASSSQGNTEAFF

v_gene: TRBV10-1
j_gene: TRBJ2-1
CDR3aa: CASSGGAHNEQFF

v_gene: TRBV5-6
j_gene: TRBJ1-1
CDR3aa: CASSLYRGEAFF

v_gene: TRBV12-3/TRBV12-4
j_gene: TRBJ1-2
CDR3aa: CASSFGAPGYTF

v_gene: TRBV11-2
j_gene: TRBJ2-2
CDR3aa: CASSPPSYTTGELFF

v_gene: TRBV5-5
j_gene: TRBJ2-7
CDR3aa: CASSLSSGGPYEQYF

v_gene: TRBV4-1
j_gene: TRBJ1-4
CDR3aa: CASSQGDGNEKLFF

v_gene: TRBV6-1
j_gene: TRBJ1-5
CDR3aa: CASSDPSKRGWFQPQHF